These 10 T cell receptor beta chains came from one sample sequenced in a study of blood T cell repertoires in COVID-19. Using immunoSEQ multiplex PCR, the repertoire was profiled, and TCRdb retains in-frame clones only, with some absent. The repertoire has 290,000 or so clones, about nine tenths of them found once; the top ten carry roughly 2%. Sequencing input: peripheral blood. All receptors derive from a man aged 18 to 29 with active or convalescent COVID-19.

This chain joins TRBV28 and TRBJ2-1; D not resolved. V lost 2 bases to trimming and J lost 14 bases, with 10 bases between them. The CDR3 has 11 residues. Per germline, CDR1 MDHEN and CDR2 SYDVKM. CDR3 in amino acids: CASSLRSQEFF. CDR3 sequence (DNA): TGTGCCAGCAGTTTAAGATCCCAGGAGTTCTTC.

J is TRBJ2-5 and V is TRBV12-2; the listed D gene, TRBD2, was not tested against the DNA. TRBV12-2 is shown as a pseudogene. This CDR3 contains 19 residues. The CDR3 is CASRLAVLSGLRGPETQYF. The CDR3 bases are TGTGCAAGTCGCTTAGCCGTATTGTCGGGCTTGCGGGGTCCAGAGACCCAGTACTTC.

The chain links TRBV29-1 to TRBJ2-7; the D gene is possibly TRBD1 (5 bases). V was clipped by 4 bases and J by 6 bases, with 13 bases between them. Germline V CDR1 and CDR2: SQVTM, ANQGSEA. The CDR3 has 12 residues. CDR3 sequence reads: CSVAPNGAEQYF. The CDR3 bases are TGCAGCGTTGCCCCTAATGGGGCCGAGCAGTACTTC.

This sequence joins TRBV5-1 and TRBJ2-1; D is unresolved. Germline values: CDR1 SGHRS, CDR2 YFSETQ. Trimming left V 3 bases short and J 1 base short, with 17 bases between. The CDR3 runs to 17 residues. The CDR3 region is CASSSRPLDSSYNEQFF. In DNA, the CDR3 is TGCGCCAGCAGCTCGCGGCCGTTAGACTCATCCTACAATGAGCAGTTCTTC.

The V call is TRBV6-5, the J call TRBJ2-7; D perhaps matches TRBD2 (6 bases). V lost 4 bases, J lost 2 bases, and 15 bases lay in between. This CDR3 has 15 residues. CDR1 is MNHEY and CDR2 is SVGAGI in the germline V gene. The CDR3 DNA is TGTGCCAGCAGTTTCATCCACCTAGCGCCCTACGAGCAGTACTTC. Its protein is CASSFIHLAPYEQYF.

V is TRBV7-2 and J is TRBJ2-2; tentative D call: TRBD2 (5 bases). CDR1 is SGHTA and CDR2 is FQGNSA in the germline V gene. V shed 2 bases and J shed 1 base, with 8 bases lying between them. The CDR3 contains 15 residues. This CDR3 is CASSLFAGNTGELFF. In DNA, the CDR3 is TGTGCCAGCAGCTTATTTGCGGGGAACACCGGGGAGCTGTTTTTT. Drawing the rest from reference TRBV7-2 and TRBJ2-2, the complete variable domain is GAGVSQSPSNKVTEKGKDVELRCDPISGHTALYWYRQSLGQGLEFLIYFQGNSAPDKSGLPSDRFSAERTGGSVSTLTIQRTQQEDSAVYLCASSLFAGNTGELFFGEGSRLTVL.

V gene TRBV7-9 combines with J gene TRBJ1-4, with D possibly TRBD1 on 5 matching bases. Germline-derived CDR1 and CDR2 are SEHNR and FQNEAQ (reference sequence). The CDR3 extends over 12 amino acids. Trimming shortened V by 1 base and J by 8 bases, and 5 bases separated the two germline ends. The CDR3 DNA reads TGTGCCAGCAGCTTAGAGGGGGAAAAACTGTTTTTT. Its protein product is CASSLEGEKLFF.

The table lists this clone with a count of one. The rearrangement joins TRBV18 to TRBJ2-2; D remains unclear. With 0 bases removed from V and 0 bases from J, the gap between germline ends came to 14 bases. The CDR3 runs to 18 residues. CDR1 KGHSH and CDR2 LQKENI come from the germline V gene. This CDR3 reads CASSPPVFALANTGELFF. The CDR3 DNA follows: TGTGCCAGCTCACCACCGGTGTTTGCGCTCGCGAACACCGGGGAGCTGTTTTTT.

DNA for the CDR3: TGCGCCAGCAGATCCGGACTCTATAGCACAGATACGCAGTATTTT. This gives the protein CASRSGLYSTDTQYF. The chain links TRBV5-1 to TRBJ2-3; a possible D gene is TRBD2 (5 bases). Trimming removed 5 bases from V and 0 bases from J, with 13 bases in between. This CDR3 has 15 amino acids. Per germline, CDR1 SGHRS and CDR2 YFSETQ. Complete variable domain (other parts from reference TRBV5-1 and TRBJ2-3): KAGVTQTPRYLIKTRGQQVTLSCSPISGHRSVSWYQQTPGQGLQFLFEYFSETQRNKGNFPGRFSGRQFSNSRSEMNVSTLELGDSALYLCASRSGLYSTDTQYFGPGTRLTVL.

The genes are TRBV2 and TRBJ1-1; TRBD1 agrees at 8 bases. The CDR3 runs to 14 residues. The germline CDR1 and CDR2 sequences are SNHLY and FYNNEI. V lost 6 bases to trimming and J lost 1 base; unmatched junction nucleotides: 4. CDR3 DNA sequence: TGTGCCAGCAGGGTACAGGGGGGGAACACTGAAGCTTTCTTT. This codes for CASRVQGGNTEAFF.